This T cell receptor beta chain was retrieved from a study of blood T cell repertoires in COVID-19. Sequenced by immunoSEQ multiplex PCR; TCRdb stores in-frame clones only, minus some. The sample yields about 140,000 clones, 60% to 85% seen once. The CDR3 is 17 residues long. J was trimmed by 5 bases and V by 3 bases; bases with no gene match: 5. Per germline, CDR1 LGHNA and CDR2 YNFKEQ. This chain joins TRBV4-2 and TRBJ2-2; the match to TRBD2 covers 14 bases. The TCR was taken from a woman older than 75 with active or convalescent COVID-19. Source material: peripheral blood. Here the CDR3 DNA reads TGTGCCAGCAGCCAGACTAGCGGGGGGGCGCGGACCGGGGAGCTGTTTTTT. Amino acids: CASSQTSGGARTGELFF.